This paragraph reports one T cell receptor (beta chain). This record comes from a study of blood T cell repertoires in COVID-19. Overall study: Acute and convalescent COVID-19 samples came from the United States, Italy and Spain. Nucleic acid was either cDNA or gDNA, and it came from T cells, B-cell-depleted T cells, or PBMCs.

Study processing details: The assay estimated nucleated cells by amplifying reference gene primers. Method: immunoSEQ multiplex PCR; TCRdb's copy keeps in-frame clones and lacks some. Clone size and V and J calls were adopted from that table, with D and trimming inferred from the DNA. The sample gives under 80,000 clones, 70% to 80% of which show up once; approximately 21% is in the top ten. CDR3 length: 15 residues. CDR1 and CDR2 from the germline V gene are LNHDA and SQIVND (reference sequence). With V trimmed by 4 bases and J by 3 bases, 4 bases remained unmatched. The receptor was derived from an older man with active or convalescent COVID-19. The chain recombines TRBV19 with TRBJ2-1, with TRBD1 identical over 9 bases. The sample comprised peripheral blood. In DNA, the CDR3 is TGTGCCAGTAGTAAGACAGGGGGTGTCTACAATGAGCAGTTCTTC. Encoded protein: CASSKTGGVYNEQFF. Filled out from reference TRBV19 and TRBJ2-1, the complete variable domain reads DGGITQSPKYLFRKEGQNVTLSCEQNLNHDAMYWYRQDPGQGLRLIYYSQIVNDFQKGDIAEGYSVSREKKESFPLTVTSAQKNPTAFYLCASSKTGGVYNEQFFGPGTRLTVL.